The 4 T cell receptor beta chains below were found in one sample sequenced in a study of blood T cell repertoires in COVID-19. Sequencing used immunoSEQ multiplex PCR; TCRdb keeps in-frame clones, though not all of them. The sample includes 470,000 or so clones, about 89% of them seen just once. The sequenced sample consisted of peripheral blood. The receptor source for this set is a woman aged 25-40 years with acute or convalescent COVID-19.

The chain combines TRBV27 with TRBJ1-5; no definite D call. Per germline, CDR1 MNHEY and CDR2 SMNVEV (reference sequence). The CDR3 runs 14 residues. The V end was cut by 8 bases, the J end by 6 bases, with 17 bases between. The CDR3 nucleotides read TGTGCCAGCGGACCGGGGTCGGATTTTCAGCCCCAGCATTTT. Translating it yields CASGPGSDFQPQHF.

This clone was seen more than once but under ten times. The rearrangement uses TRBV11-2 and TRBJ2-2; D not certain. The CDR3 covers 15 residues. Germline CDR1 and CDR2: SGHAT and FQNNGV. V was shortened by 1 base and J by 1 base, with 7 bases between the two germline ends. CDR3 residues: CASSLVAVNTGELFF. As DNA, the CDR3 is TGTGCCAGCAGCTTAGTAGCAGTGAACACCGGGGAGCTGTTTTTT.

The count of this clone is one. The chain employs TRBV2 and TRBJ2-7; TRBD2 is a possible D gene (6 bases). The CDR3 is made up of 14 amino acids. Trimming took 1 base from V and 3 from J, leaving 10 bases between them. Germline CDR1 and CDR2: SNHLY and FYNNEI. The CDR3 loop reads CASSEGGVDYEQYF. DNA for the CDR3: TGTGCCAGCAGTGAAGGGGGGGTGGACTACGAGCAGTACTTC.

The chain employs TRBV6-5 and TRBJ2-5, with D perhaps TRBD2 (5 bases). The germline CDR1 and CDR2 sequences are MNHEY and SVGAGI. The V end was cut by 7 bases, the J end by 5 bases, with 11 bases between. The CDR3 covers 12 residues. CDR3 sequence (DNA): TGTGCCAGCACTAGAACGGGGGAGACCCAGTACTTC. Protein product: CASTRTGETQYF.